Ten or more counts support the clone carrying this T cell receptor beta chain. This sample stems from a study of T cells in Graves' hyperthyroidism and ophthalmopathy. Amplified regions were TCR beta CDR3 sequences from RNA transcripts. Carried out on the TCR CDR3, a first-round RT-PCR used the HTBI primer set. Each CDR3 protein gets one entry after TCRdb re-called the multiplex PCR reads with MiXCR. The data contain hundreds of thousands of distinct CDR3 sequences, roughly 15% of them seen just once; the ten biggest clones take up around 13%. The CDR3 totals 15 residues. The V and J ends lost 0 bases and 4 bases, in that order; junction bases with no gene match: 7. CDR1 is SGHRS, CDR2 YFSETQ, per germline.

J is TRBJ2-7 and V is TRBV5-1; 7 nucleotides match TRBD1. This TCR was recovered from a man aged 18 to 30 with Graves' ophthalmopathy. Sequences were obtained from blood. In DNA, the CDR3 is TGCGCCAGCAGCTTGGATGGACAGGACCCATACGAGCAGTACTTC. The encoded protein is CASSLDGQDPYEQYF.